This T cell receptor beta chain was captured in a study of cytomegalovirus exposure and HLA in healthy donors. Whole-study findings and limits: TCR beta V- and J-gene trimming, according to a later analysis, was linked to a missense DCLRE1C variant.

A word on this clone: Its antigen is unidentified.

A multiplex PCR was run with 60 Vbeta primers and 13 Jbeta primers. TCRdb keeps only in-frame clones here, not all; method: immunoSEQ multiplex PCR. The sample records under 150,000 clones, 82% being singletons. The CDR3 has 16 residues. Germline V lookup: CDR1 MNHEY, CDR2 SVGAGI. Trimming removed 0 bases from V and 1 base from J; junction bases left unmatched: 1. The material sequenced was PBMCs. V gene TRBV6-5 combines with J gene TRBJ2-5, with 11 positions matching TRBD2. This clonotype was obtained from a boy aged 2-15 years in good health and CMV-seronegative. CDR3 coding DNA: TGTGCCAGCAGTTACTCCGGGACTAGCGGCCAAGAGACCCAGTACTTC. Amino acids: CASSYSGTSGQETQYF.